Below are 10 T cell receptor beta chains sequenced from a single sample in a study of monozygotic twins with inflammatory bowel disease. With the 5' RACE reads reprocessed, TCRdb shows one record per CDR3 protein and no DNA. Recorded for this sample: 150,000 to 200,000 distinct CDR3 sequences. Sequencing used blood. The origin of the receptors is a human donor with ulcerative colitis or Crohn's disease, or a healthy co-twin of an affected twin (not recorded which).

The J gene is TRBJ2-7, the V gene TRBV5-6. The CDR3 length is 14 residues. Germline CDR1 is SGHDT and CDR2 is YYEEEE. The CDR3 sequence: CASSLVGLSYEQYF.

The gene calls are TRBV5-1 and TRBJ1-1; TCRdb outputs TRBD1, but without DNA this stays unchecked. Germline V gene lookup returns CDR1 SGHRS and CDR2 YFSETQ. This CDR3 comprises 13 residues. The chain's CDR3 is CASSPPKNTEAFF.

The rearrangement joins TRBV5-1 to TRBJ2-7; TCRdb's D gene call, TRBD2, goes unchecked for lack of DNA. The CDR3 length is 12 residues. Germline V gives CDR1 SGHRS, CDR2 YFSETQ. CDR3 residues: CASSKGLDEQYF.

The rearrangement links TRBV30 to TRBJ1-5; with no DNA, the TCRdb D assignment of TRBD1 cannot be verified. Germline assignment: CDR1 GTSNPN and CDR2 SVGIG (reference sequence). The CDR3 loop spans 14 amino acids. The CDR3 loop reads CAWKGKYSNQPQHF.

This rearrangement joins TRBV7-6 to TRBJ1-4; TCRdb gives TRBD1 as the D gene, but with no DNA this cannot be confirmed. Germline V gene lookup returns CDR1 SGHVS and CDR2 FNYEAQ. The CDR3 is 15 amino acids. CDR3 loop: CASSLGASPVEKLFF.

The chain employs TRBV20-1 and TRBJ1-5; the D call of TRBD1 rests on TCRdb alone, since no DNA is present to check it. The CDR3 spans 14 residues. Germline V gene data show CDR1 as DFQATT and CDR2 as SNEGSKA (reference sequence). This CDR3 reads CSAGGGAGNQPQHF.

The rearrangement uses TRBV28 and TRBJ2-2; TCRdb reports TRBD2, a call that lacks DNA to check it against. CDR3 length equals 17 residues. Germline V CDR1 and CDR2: MDHEN, SYDVKM. CDR3 loop: CASRREPGTSDTGELFF.

V usage is TRBV29-1 and J usage is TRBJ1-1. The CDR3 loop spans 12 amino acids. Germline V CDR1 and CDR2: SQVTM, ANQGSEA. The CDR3 is CSVRVSNTEAFF.

This chain joins TRBV29-1 and TRBJ2-2; TCRdb gives TRBD2 as the D gene, but with no DNA this cannot be confirmed. Germline V lookup: CDR1 SQVTM, CDR2 ANQGSEA. There are 14 residues in the CDR3. This chain's CDR3 is CSVESGAFTGELFF.

The chain combines TRBV6-1 with TRBJ1-5; checking the TCRdb D call of TRBD1 is not possible without DNA. Looked up from germline, CDR1 is MNHNS and CDR2 is SASEGT. CDR3 length equals 15 residues. The CDR3 protein is CASSAGTVPNQPQHF.